The 15 T cell receptor beta chains below all came from one sample that was sequenced in a study of monozygotic twins with inflammatory bowel disease. Reanalyzing the 5' RACE reads, TCRdb keeps one entry per CDR3 protein, without DNA. The table for this sample gives around 370,000 distinct CDR3 sequences. The sequenced sample consisted of blood. The receptor source for this set is a human donor with ulcerative colitis or Crohn's disease, or a healthy co-twin of an affected twin (not recorded which).

The V and J genes are TRBV4-3 and TRBJ2-5. The CDR3 contains 16 residues. Germline V lookup: CDR1 LGHNA, CDR2 YSLEER. The CDR3 sequence is CASSQDLGGFAETQYF.

The chain carries TRBV12-3 or TRBV12-4 and TRBJ2-5; TCRdb's assignment of TRBD2 cannot be checked, as there is no DNA. The CDR3 spans 16 residues. The chain's CDR3 is CASSLVPASGEETQYF.

This chain connects TRBV20-1 to TRBJ2-7; the TCRdb D gene call, TRBD1, has no DNA to confirm it. Germline V gives CDR1 DFQATT, CDR2 SNEGSKA (reference sequence). The CDR3 extends over 14 amino acids. CDR3 protein: CSASPGTGDYEQYF.

The genes are TRBV27 and TRBJ2-2; lacking DNA, the TRBD1 call made by TCRdb goes unchecked. CDR1 and CDR2 from the germline V gene are MNHEY and SMNVEV (reference sequence). The CDR3 covers 15 residues. This CDR3 is CASRQGGRNTGELFF.

V gene TRBV29-1 combines with J gene TRBJ1-2. The CDR3 is 11 residues long. CDR1 is SQVTM and CDR2 is ANQGSEA in the germline V gene. This CDR3 is CSVEDVIGYTF.

The V call is TRBV12-3 or TRBV12-4, the J call TRBJ1-5; TCRdb's D gene call, TRBD1, goes unchecked for lack of DNA. The CDR3 is 14 residues long. CDR3 residues: CASTWGQLNQPQHF.

The chain uses TRBV6-2 or TRBV6-3 and TRBJ1-1. CDR1 and CDR2 from the germline V gene are MNHEY and SVGEGT. This CDR3 is 14 amino acids long. CDR3 amino acids: CASSYSVGGAEAFF.

The chain carries TRBV12-3 or TRBV12-4 and TRBJ1-5; TCRdb returns TRBD1, unconfirmable since there is no DNA. This CDR3 spans 15 amino acids. CDR3 loop: CASNPPGSDYQPQHF.

V gene TRBV11-1 combines with J gene TRBJ2-1; TCRdb lists TRBD1, though no DNA is available to test this call. CDR3 length equals 18 residues. Looked up from germline, CDR1 is SGHAT and CDR2 is FQDESV (reference sequence). The CDR3 spells CASRAYQVGGDSYNEQFF.

The gene calls are TRBV7-2 and TRBJ2-5; the D call from TCRdb, TRBD1, cannot be confirmed without DNA. The length of the CDR3 is 13 residues. Germline-derived CDR1 and CDR2 are SGHTA and FQGNSA. This CDR3 reads CASSGSALETQYF.

This chain uses TRBV5-1 with TRBJ2-7; TCRdb indicates TRBD1, and absent DNA this call remains unverified. The CDR3 is made up of 14 amino acids. CDR1 and CDR2 from the germline V gene are SGHRS and YFSETQ. CDR3 sequence reads: CASRQGSNSYEQYF.

The chain carries TRBV19 and TRBJ1-5. The CDR3 loop spans 14 amino acids. CDR1 and CDR2 from the germline V gene are LNHDA and SQIVND (reference sequence). This CDR3 reads CASRMIRLGQPQHF. Drawing the rest from reference TRBV19 and TRBJ1-5, the complete variable domain is DGGITQSPKYLFRKEGQNVTLSCEQNLNHDAMYWYRQDPGQGLRLIYYSQIVNDFQKGDIAEGYSVSREKKESFPLTVTSAQKNPTAFYLCASRMIRLGQPQHFGDGTRLSIL.

The genes are TRBV5-1 and TRBJ2-5; TCRdb's D call, TRBD1, is unchecked because there is no DNA. The CDR3 is made up of 16 amino acids. The germline gives CDR1 SGHRS, CDR2 YFSETQ. CDR3 in amino acids: CASSTLEGRTTETQYF.

The J gene is TRBJ2-7, the V gene TRBV7-9; no DNA is available, so the TRBD2 call from TCRdb remains unchecked. The germline V gene has CDR1 SEHNR and CDR2 FQNEAQ (reference sequence). The CDR3 is 16 amino acids. CDR3 protein: CASSSGLAGAYGQQYF.

V and J are TRBV7-9 and TRBJ2-1; as DNA is missing, the TRBD1 call by TCRdb cannot be tested. The CDR3 runs 14 residues. The germline V gene has CDR1 SEHNR and CDR2 FQNEAQ (reference sequence). The CDR3 loop is CASNLDLWGHEQFF.